Listed here are 32 T cell receptor beta chains from one sample, sequenced in a study of Graves' ophthalmopathy and Graves' hyperthyroidism. Amplified TCR beta CDR3 regions were obtained using RNA transcripts as template. Second-round multiplex PCR came after first-round RT-PCR with HTBI primers. TCRdb ran MiXCR on the multiplex PCR reads and lists one entry per CDR3 protein. The sample carries over a million distinct CDR3 sequences, approximately 35% recorded once. The sample was peripheral blood or thyroid tissue (not recorded which). These receptors were taken from an adult man with Graves' hyperthyroidism.

The chain is built from TRBV3-2 and TRBJ2-2. TRBV3-2 is recorded as a pseudogene. This CDR3 spans 14 amino acids. The CDR3 spells CASSQSENTGELFF. The CDR3 region has the DNA TGTGCCAGCAGCCAATCGGAGAACACCGGGGAGCTGTTTTTT.

The rearrangement uses TRBV24-1 and TRBJ2-7; D could derive from TRBD1 or TRBD2 (5 bases each). Trimming took 9 bases from V and 3 from J, leaving 14 bases between them. This CDR3 region has 13 residues. In germline, CDR1 is KGHDR, CDR2 SFDVKD. Here the CDR3 reads CATGGDRDYEQYF. CDR3 in DNA: TGTGCCACCGGAGGAGACAGAGACTACGAGCAGTACTTC.

This clonotype was detected many times. The CDR3 coding sequence is TGTGCCAGCAAACGACAGGGGGCAGGTTCACCCCTCCACTTT. Encoded protein: CASKRQGAGSPLHF. The chain links TRBV7-9 to TRBJ1-6; 10 nucleotides match TRBD1. In germline, CDR1 is SEHNR, CDR2 FQNEAQ (reference sequence). The CDR3 consists of 14 residues. With 7 bases clipped from V and 9 bases from J, the junction kept 6 bases outside the gene matches.

About this clonotype: A much larger clone sits a single nucleotide away, making a read error possible. This sequence joins TRBV9 and TRBJ1-1; 10 bases are a match to TRBD1. The CDR3 consists of 15 residues. CDR1 is SGDLS and CDR2 is YYNGEE in the germline V gene. This CDR3 is CASSAPTGTGAPVLF. DNA for the CDR3: TGTGCCAGCAGCGCCCCCACCGGGACAGGGGCCCCCGTACTCTTT.

This clonotype appeared many times. This sequence joins TRBV7-8 and TRBJ2-7; TRBD1 aligns across 7 bases. This CDR3 contains 14 residues. V lost 5 bases and J lost 3; bases outside the gene matches: 7. Germline CDR1 is SGHVS and CDR2 is FQNEAQ. CDR3 region: CASSQIGTDYEQYF. CDR3 nucleotide sequence: TGTGCCAGCAGCCAAATCGGGACAGACTACGAGCAGTACTTC.

In its sample, this clonotype was seen many times. The V and J genes are TRBV20-1 and TRBJ1-2, with 9 bases that match TRBD1. Germline V gives CDR1 DFQATT, CDR2 SNEGSKA (reference sequence). The V segment lost 3 bases and the J segment 3 bases; nucleotides outside the gene matches: 2. The CDR3 runs to 13 residues. The CDR3 here is CSASGQGYYGYTF. CDR3 DNA sequence: TGCAGTGCTAGTGGACAGGGGTACTATGGCTACACCTTC.

In its sample, this clonotype was seen a few times. The V gene is TRBV20-1, the J gene TRBJ2-7, with D perhaps TRBD1 (6 bases). Germline assignment: CDR1 DFQATT and CDR2 SNEGSKA (reference sequence). The CDR3 is 13 residues long. The V gene lost 6 bases and the J gene lost 0 bases, with 12 bases spanning the gap. CDR3 DNA: TGCAGTGCCGCGGACAGCAACTCCTACGAGCAGTACTTC. It encodes CSAADSNSYEQYF.

Regarding this clonotype: A much larger clonotype is one base distant, so this may be a read error. The chain is built from TRBV11-2 and TRBJ2-5; TRBD2 agrees at 12 bases. This CDR3 spans 17 amino acids. V shed 0 bases and J 4 bases; nucleotides not matched to a gene: 6. The germline V gene has CDR1 SGHAT and CDR2 FQNNGV. In DNA, the CDR3 is TGTGCCAGCAGCTTAGAAGGGACTAGCGGGCTGCGAGAGACCCAGTACTTC. It yields the protein CASSLEGTSGLRETQYF.

The rearrangement links TRBV29-1 to TRBJ1-1; 7 bases are shared with TRBD1. Losses at the gene ends were 7 bases for V and 5 bases for J; bases not matched to a gene: 4. CDR1 is SQVTM, CDR2 ANQGSEA, per germline. This CDR3 is 11 amino acids long. The CDR3 DNA is TGCAGCGGTGCAGGGGGTACTGAAGCTTTCTTT. The encoded protein is CSGAGGTEAFF.

The chain carries TRBV19 and TRBJ1-1; 9 bases are shared with TRBD1. The CDR3 runs 15 residues. The trim removed 3 bases at V and 11 bases at J, leaving 13 bases unmatched. The germline gives CDR1 LNHDA, CDR2 SQIVND (reference sequence). The CDR3 nucleotides read TGTGCCAGTAGTATCGGACAGGGGTTCTTTTTATGGGCTTTCTTT. Protein product: CASSIGQGFFLWAFF.

The sample holds a few counts of this clonotype. The chain carries TRBV4-1 and TRBJ1-4; D perhaps matches TRBD1 (5 bases). Germline values: CDR1 MGHRA, CDR2 YSYEKL. Trimming cost V 2 bases and J 8 bases, with 30 bases left between them. This CDR3 comprises 20 residues. The CDR3 region has the DNA TGCGCCAGCAGCCAACCACTAAGGACGGGACGACCCCACCTTAGAGAAAAACTGTTTTTT. Translated, it gives CASSQPLRTGRPHLREKLFF.

This clonotype was detected ten times or more. This chain links TRBV10-2 with TRBJ2-5, with TRBD2 matching 7 bases. The CDR3 is 13 amino acids. J lost 5 bases, V lost 4 bases, and 4 bases had no gene match. CDR1 is WSHSY, CDR2 SAAADI, per germline. In DNA form, the CDR3 reads TGCGCCAGCAGTGTCAGCGGGGTGGAGACCCAGTACTTC. Protein product: CASSVSGVETQYF.

CDR3 region: CATRGQGAQDYEQYF. The CDR3 DNA reads as TGTGCCACGAGGGGACAGGGGGCCCAAGACTACGAGCAGTACTTC. This chain joins TRBV19 and TRBJ2-7; 12 bases are shared with TRBD1. CDR1 and CDR2 (germline): LNHDA, SQIVND (reference sequence). V was pared by 10 bases and J by 3 bases, with 10 bases of the junction left unmatched. The CDR3 loop spans 15 amino acids. The whole variable domain, filled in from reference TRBV19 and TRBJ2-7, reads DGGITQSPKYLFRKEGQNVTLSCEQNLNHDAMYWYRQDPGQGLRLIYYSQIVNDFQKGDIAEGYSVSREKKESFPLTVTSAQKNPTAFYLCATRGQGAQDYEQYFGPGTRLTVT.

The V call is TRBV11-2, the J call TRBJ2-2; 8 bases map to TRBD1. This CDR3 comprises 16 residues. V dropped 2 bases and J dropped 7; count of bases not matched to a gene: 9. CDR1 is SGHAT and CDR2 is FQNNGV in the germline V gene. The CDR3 DNA reads as TGTGCCAGCAGCTTACAGGGCAGGGGGCTAGTCGGGGAGCTGTTTTTT. Translating gives CASSLQGRGLVGELFF.

Only a few counts were recorded for this clonotype. The chain joins TRBV2 to TRBJ1-5, with D possibly being TRBD1 (6 bases). Trimming took 6 bases from V and 5 from J, leaving 11 bases between them. Germline CDR1 SNHLY, CDR2 FYNNEI. There are 13 residues in the CDR3. The CDR3 sequence: CASRVEGDQPQHF. Here the CDR3 DNA reads TGTGCCAGCAGGGTCGAGGGGGATCAGCCCCAGCATTTT.

The chain combines TRBV12-3 or TRBV12-4 with TRBJ2-7; no firm D call. The CDR3 covers 16 residues. V shed 1 base and J shed 2 bases, with 15 bases lying between them. The CDR3 spells CASSLEAVGYTYEQYF. Written as DNA, the CDR3 is TGTGCCAGCAGTTTAGAGGCGGTCGGTTATACCTACGAGCAGTACTTC.

This clonotype was picked up a small number of times. The rearrangement uses TRBV6-6 and TRBJ1-2; no reliable D call. The CDR3 runs 16 residues. The V and J ends lost 0 bases and 4 bases respectively, with 15 bases between them. The germline gives CDR1 MNHNY, CDR2 SVGAGI (reference sequence). In DNA form, the CDR3 reads TGTGCCAGCAGTTACTCGGTAATCTCAGCGGGCTATGGCTACACCTTC. It specifies CASSYSVISAGYGYTF.

The chain employs TRBV29-1 and TRBJ1-2, with 7 bases aligning to TRBD1. CDR3 length: 12 amino acids. CDR1 is SQVTM and CDR2 is ANQGSEA in the germline V gene. V shed 7 bases, J shed 5 bases, and the junction held 7 bases outside the gene matches. The CDR3 reads CSGKTGYYGYTF. DNA for the CDR3: TGCAGCGGGAAGACAGGGTATTATGGCTACACCTTC.

The chain couples TRBV12-3 or TRBV12-4 to TRBJ2-2; D gene unclear. This CDR3 has 11 residues. V dropped 8 bases and J dropped 6 bases, with 7 bases sitting between them. CDR3 loop: CASHSSGELFF. CDR3 sequence (DNA): TGTGCCAGCCATTCTTCCGGGGAGCTGTTTTTT.

This rearrangement joins TRBV10-3 to TRBJ2-6; weak D call: TRBD1 (6 bases). This CDR3 is 18 amino acids long. V gave up 5 bases and J gave up 0 bases, with 17 bases separating them. Germline loops: CDR1 ENHRY, CDR2 SYGVKD. Here the CDR3 reads CAISREGRGSSGANVLTF. The CDR3, as DNA: TGTGCCATCAGTCGAGAGGGCAGGGGTTCCTCTGGGGCCAACGTCCTGACTTTC.

The chain uses TRBV7-9 and TRBJ2-2; 7 nucleotides line up with TRBD1. Per the germline V gene, CDR1 is SEHNR and CDR2 is FQNEAQ (reference sequence). The CDR3 contains 16 residues. V lost 5 bases, J lost 6 bases, and 12 bases stayed unmatched. The CDR3 DNA reads as TGTGCCAGCAGCCCTTCAGGGGGTAAAGTGGCCGGGGAGCTGTTTTTT. The encoded protein is CASSPSGGKVAGELFF.

This clonotype was recorded a few times. The V gene is TRBV7-8, the J gene TRBJ1-5; D call uncertain. Trimming left V 0 bases short and J 0 bases short, with 12 bases between. This CDR3 region has 17 residues. Germline V gives CDR1 SGHVS, CDR2 FQNEAQ. The CDR3 here is CASSLAVTLNSNQPQHF. The CDR3 DNA reads TGTGCCAGCAGCTTAGCTGTGACACTGAATAGCAATCAGCCCCAGCATTTT.

The gene calls are TRBV30 and TRBJ1-1; D perhaps matches TRBD1 (5 bases). V shed 4 bases and J shed 6 bases, with 15 bases lying between them. The CDR3 has 13 residues. Germline CDR1 and CDR2: GTSNPN and SVGIG (reference sequence). In nucleotides, the CDR3 is TGTGCCTGGAAATTTGACAGACCGGCTGAAGCTTTCTTT. Translated: CAWKFDRPAEAFF.

The chain links TRBV7-9 to TRBJ2-5; D could derive from TRBD1 or TRBD2 (6 bases each). The germline gives CDR1 SEHNR, CDR2 FQNEAQ (reference sequence). V was shortened by 6 bases and J by 5 bases, with 16 bases between the two germline ends. CDR3 length equals 14 residues. CDR3 sequence (DNA): TGTGCCAGCAGTCCAGGAGGGGGGCTGGAGACCCAGTACTTC. Its translation is CASSPGGGLETQYF.

This clonotype was counted at least ten times. The chain uses TRBV19 and TRBJ1-5, with D perhaps matching TRBD1 (6 bases). Germline loops: CDR1 LNHDA, CDR2 SQIVND (reference sequence). This CDR3 has 16 residues. V was trimmed by 4 bases and J by 7 bases, leaving 20 bases between them. The CDR3 nucleotides are TGTGCCAGTAGTAAACTGGGACAATCGGGGGGGCAGCCCCAGCATTTT. It translates to CASSKLGQSGGQPQHF.

The J gene is TRBJ2-7, the V gene TRBV7-2, with 8 bases matching TRBD1. Losses at the gene ends were 5 bases for V and 11 bases for J; bases not matched to a gene: 2. The V gene's germline CDR1 is SGHTA and CDR2 FQGNSA. The CDR3 has 10 residues. DNA of the CDR3: TGTGCCAGCAGCCCGACAGGGGAGTACTTC. Translation: CASSPTGEYF.

In its sample, this clonotype was seen many times. CDR3 sequence reads: CASSGTTTAFLSNSPLHF. As DNA, the CDR3 is TGTGCCAGCAGTGGGACGACGACCGCCTTTCTTTCTAATTCACCCCTCCACTTT. The chain carries TRBV25-1 and TRBJ1-6; D gene unclear. CDR1 MGHDK and CDR2 SYGVNS come from the germline V gene. V lost 4 bases to trimming and J lost 6 bases, with 22 bases between them. CDR3 length equals 18 residues. The full variable domain, completed using reference TRBV25-1 and TRBJ1-6, is EADIYQTPRYLVIGTGKKITLECSQTMGHDKMYWYQQDPGMELHLIHYSYGVNSTEKGDLSSESTVSRIRTEHFPLTLESARPSHTSQYLCASSGTTTAFLSNSPLHFGNGTRLTVT.

The chain couples TRBV6-6 to TRBJ1-1; D might be TRBD1 (5 bases). This CDR3 has 12 amino acids. The V end lost 6 bases, the J end lost 12 bases, and 17 bases lay between the germline ends. CDR1 MNHNY and CDR2 SVGAGI come from the germline V gene (reference sequence). The CDR3 DNA is TGTGCCAGCAGCGGCGGGGGGTCTAGGACTTTCTTT. It specifies CASSGGGSRTFF.

With respect to this clonotype: A much larger clone lies one base from this, so it may be a read error. This rearrangement joins TRBV7-2 to TRBJ2-5; TRBD1 might be the D (6 bases). Germline CDR1 reads SGHTA; CDR2 reads FQGNSA. The CDR3 runs 15 residues. The CDR3 protein is CASSSRLGQQEAQYF. The CDR3 DNA is TGTGCCAGCAGCTCTCGTTTAGGACAGCAAGAGGCCCAGTACTTC.

This clonotype occurred many times. This chain connects TRBV15 to TRBJ2-5; 8 positions match TRBD2. The CDR3 sequence is 15 residues long. The germline gives CDR1 LNHNV, CDR2 YYDKDF (reference sequence). With V trimmed by 0 bases and J by 2 bases, 2 bases remained unmatched. The CDR3 loop reads CATSRDPSGQETQYF. CDR3 coding DNA: TGTGCCACCAGCAGAGATCCTAGCGGGCAAGAGACCCAGTACTTC.

With respect to this clonotype: This may arise from a read error, as a much more abundant clone is one base away. The chain couples TRBV20-1 to TRBJ1-4, with D perhaps TRBD1 (5 bases). The germline gives CDR1 DFQATT, CDR2 SNEGSKA (reference sequence). The CDR3 totals 15 residues. DNA for the CDR3: TGCGGTGCCAGGGACGACGGCGAAGGGGATGAAAAACTGTTTTTT. This translates into CGARDDGEGDEKLFF.

The V and J genes are TRBV20-1 and TRBJ2-3, with D possibly being TRBD2 (6 bases). The CDR3 covers 14 residues. CDR1 is DFQATT, CDR2 SNEGSKA, per germline (reference sequence). Trimming removed 3 bases from V and 0 bases from J, with 10 bases in between. The CDR3 DNA reads as TGCAGTGCTAGTACGGGAGATAGCACAGATACGCAGTATTTT. Translated, it gives CSASTGDSTDTQYF.